This T cell receptor beta chain originates from a study of blood T cells in healthy people across ages. Findings and limits, study-wide: It was found that TCR beta diversity correlated strongly with the percentage of naive T cells.

Primers used in a second PCR of about 6 to 12 cycles were a sample-barcoded 5' primer and a J-beta primer mix. TCRdb reanalysed the 5' RACE reads using MiXCR and keeps one entry per CDR3 protein. The sample has 1.2 million to 1.5 million distinct CDR3 sequences, approximately 59% seen once. The CDR3 contains 14 residues. Germline assignment: CDR1 SEHNR and CDR2 FQNEAQ (reference sequence). V was pared by 2 bases and J by 3 bases, with 10 bases between. In its sample, this clonotype was seen a few times. As yet, its antigen is unknown. This sequence joins TRBV7-9 and TRBJ1-2; a weak D match, TRBD1 (5 bases). The receptor's source is a man younger than 35 in good health. The sequenced sample consisted of blood. DNA for the CDR3: TGTGCCAGCAGCTTACCCGGGACGGACTATGGCTACACCTTC. It encodes CASSLPGTDYGYTF.